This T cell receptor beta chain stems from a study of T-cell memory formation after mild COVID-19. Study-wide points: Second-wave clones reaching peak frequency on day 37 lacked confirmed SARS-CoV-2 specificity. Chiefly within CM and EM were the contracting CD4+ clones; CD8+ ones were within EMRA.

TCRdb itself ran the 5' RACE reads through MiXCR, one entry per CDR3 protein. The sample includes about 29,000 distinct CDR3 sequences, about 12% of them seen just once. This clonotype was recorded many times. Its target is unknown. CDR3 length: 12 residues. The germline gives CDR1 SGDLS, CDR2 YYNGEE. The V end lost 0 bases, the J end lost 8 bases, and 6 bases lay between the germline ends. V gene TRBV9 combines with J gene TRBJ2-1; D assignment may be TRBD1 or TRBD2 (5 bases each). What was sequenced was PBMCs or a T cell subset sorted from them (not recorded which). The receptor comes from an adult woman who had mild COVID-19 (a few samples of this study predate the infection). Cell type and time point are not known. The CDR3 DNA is TGTGCCAGCAGCGTAGTGGGGGATGAGCAGTTCTTC. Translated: CASSVVGDEQFF.